Listed below are T cell receptor beta chains from one sample, sequenced in a study of T-cell reconstitution after alpha-beta-depleted transplantation in children. Each CDR3 protein gets one entry after TCRdb re-called the PCR reads with MiXCR. The sample shows about 980,000 distinct CDR3 sequences, roughly 29% of them seen only once. The sequencing here drew on PBMCs, mostly from graft donor cells, taken 360 days after TCRalphabeta/CD19-depleted stem cell transplant. These receptors came from a boy less than two years old who had a stem cell transplant for SCID, so the T cells may come from the graft donor. The CDR3 runs from the conserved cysteine through the conserved F or W. Fields, in order: clone size, CDR3 length, D gene, V gene, J gene, CDR3 protein, CDR3 DNA. The D gene is left open where the match is weak. Part of the rows lack a size; the others show once, few, many or a class for expanded clones.

abundance: NA
len: 13
d_gene: NA
v_gene: TRBV4-1
j_gene: TRBJ2-3
CDR3aa: CASSQGNYGGQYF
CDR3nt: TGCGCCAGCAGCCAAGGGAACTATGGGGGGCAGTATTTT

abundance: NA
len: 14
d_gene: NA
v_gene: TRBV5-5
j_gene: TRBJ2-2
CDR3aa: CASSLLTGTGELFF
CDR3nt: TGTGCCAGCAGCCTATTAACAGGGACCGGGGAGCTGTTTTTT

abundance: few
len: 16
d_gene: NA
v_gene: TRBV5-7
j_gene: TRBJ2-1
CDR3aa: CASSCRDWPQAHEQFF
CDR3nt: TGTGCCAGCAGCTGCAGGGACTGGCCCCAAGCCCACGAGCAGTTCTTC

abundance: NA
len: 12
d_gene: NA
v_gene: TRBV4-1
j_gene: TRBJ2-7
CDR3aa: CASTTGSGEQYF
CDR3nt: TGCGCCAGCACCACAGGGTCGGGCGAGCAGTACTTC

abundance: NA
len: 15
d_gene: NA
v_gene: TRBV2
j_gene: TRBJ2-7
CDR3aa: CASSEAQGISYEQYF
CDR3nt: TGTGCCAGCAGTGAAGCGCAAGGTATCTCCTACGAGCAGTACTTC

abundance: few
len: 15
d_gene: NA
v_gene: TRBV28
j_gene: TRBJ2-5
CDR3aa: CASHGAGANQETQYF
CDR3nt: TGTGCCAGCCATGGGGCGGGGGCGAACCAAGAGACCCAGTACTTC

abundance: NA
len: 16
d_gene: TRBD1
v_gene: TRBV20-1
j_gene: TRBJ2-7
CDR3aa: CSARALSKGQLYEQYF
CDR3nt: TGCAGTGCTAGGGCCCTCTCGAAGGGACAGCTCTACGAGCAGTACTTC

abundance: few
len: 14
d_gene: NA
v_gene: TRBV15
j_gene: TRBJ2-1
CDR3aa: CATSRDGEGYEQFF
CDR3nt: TGTGCCACCAGCAGAGATGGAGAGGGATATGAGCAGTTCTTC

abundance: few
len: 13
d_gene: NA
v_gene: TRBV9
j_gene: TRBJ2-7
CDR3aa: CASSVDSAYEQYF
CDR3nt: TGTGCCAGCAGCGTAGATTCAGCCTACGAGCAGTACTTC

abundance: NA
len: 14
d_gene: NA
v_gene: TRBV12-3/TRBV12-4
j_gene: TRBJ1-1
CDR3aa: CASSKTGIDTEAFF
CDR3nt: TGTGCCAGCAGTAAGACGGGGATAGACACTGAAGCTTTCTTT

abundance: NA
len: 13
d_gene: NA
v_gene: TRBV5-1
j_gene: TRBJ2-7
CDR3aa: CASSLQETYEQYF
CDR3nt: TGCGCCAGCAGCTTGCAGGAAACCTACGAGCAGTACTTC

abundance: few
len: 15
d_gene: NA
v_gene: TRBV7-2
j_gene: TRBJ2-7
CDR3aa: CASSLYGKGSYEQYF
CDR3nt: TGTGCCAGCAGCTTATATGGGAAAGGGTCCTACGAGCAGTACTTC

abundance: NA
len: 20
d_gene: NA
v_gene: TRBV4-3
j_gene: TRBJ1-1
CDR3aa: CASSQGKAGTDRTLGTEAFF
CDR3nt: TGCGCCAGCAGCCAAGGGAAAGCCGGGACCGACAGGACTCTGGGCACTGAAGCTTTCTTT

abundance: NA
len: 17
d_gene: TRBD1
v_gene: TRBV5-1
j_gene: TRBJ2-5
CDR3aa: CASSLAGQGFPQETQYF
CDR3nt: TGCGCCAGCAGCTTGGCTGGACAGGGCTTCCCACAAGAGACCCAGTACTTC

abundance: few
len: 13
d_gene: NA
v_gene: TRBV27
j_gene: TRBJ2-1
CDR3aa: CASSYRFYNEQFF
CDR3nt: TGTGCCAGCAGTTACAGATTCTACAATGAGCAGTTCTTC

abundance: NA
len: 13
d_gene: NA
v_gene: TRBV5-1
j_gene: TRBJ2-5
CDR3aa: CASSSGTKETQYF
CDR3nt: TGCGCCAGCAGCTCCGGGACAAAAGAGACCCAGTACTTC

abundance: few
len: 16
d_gene: TRBD2
v_gene: TRBV20-1
j_gene: TRBJ2-5
CDR3aa: CSADKTGTSGGETQYF
CDR3nt: TGCAGTGCTGATAAAACCGGGACTAGCGGGGGAGAGACCCAGTACTTC

abundance: NA
len: 18
d_gene: TRBD2
v_gene: TRBV6-5
j_gene: TRBJ2-3
CDR3aa: CASSYGLAGGHSTDTQYF
CDR3nt: TGTGCCAGCAGTTACGGGCTAGCGGGGGGACATAGCACAGATACGCAGTATTTT

abundance: few
len: 16
d_gene: NA
v_gene: TRBV2
j_gene: TRBJ2-7
CDR3aa: CASSPNPTHTTYEQYF
CDR3nt: TGTGCCAGCTCCCCGAATCCGACGCATACAACCTACGAGCAGTACTTC

abundance: few
len: 13
d_gene: TRBD1
v_gene: TRBV5-1
j_gene: TRBJ1-1
CDR3aa: CASSETGRTEAFF
CDR3nt: TGCGCCAGCAGCGAGACAGGGAGAACTGAAGCTTTCTTT

abundance: NA
len: 16
d_gene: TRBD1
v_gene: TRBV12-3/TRBV12-4
j_gene: TRBJ1-1
CDR3aa: CASLDRGLISSSQAFF
CDR3nt: TGTGCCAGCTTAGACAGGGGGCTAATTTCCTCCTCGCAAGCTTTCTTT

abundance: many
len: 15
d_gene: NA
v_gene: TRBV5-1
j_gene: TRBJ2-2
CDR3aa: CASSLVPTNTGELFF
CDR3nt: TGCGCCAGCAGCTTGGTTCCTACGAACACCGGGGAGCTGTTTTTT

abundance: few
len: 16
d_gene: TRBD1
v_gene: TRBV29-1
j_gene: TRBJ2-6
CDR3aa: CSVEATGAAGANVLTF
CDR3nt: TGCAGCGTTGAGGCCACAGGGGCAGCTGGGGCCAACGTCCTGACTTTC

abundance: once
len: 16
d_gene: NA
v_gene: TRBV4-3
j_gene: TRBJ2-4
CDR3aa: CASSHHEGGPKNIQYF
CDR3nt: TGCGCCAGCAGCCACCACGAGGGGGGGCCCAAAAACATTCAGTACTTC

abundance: NA
len: 16
d_gene: NA
v_gene: TRBV12-3/TRBV12-4
j_gene: TRBJ1-5
CDR3aa: CASSPRQLTLGQPQHF
CDR3nt: TGTGCCAGCAGTCCCAGACAGCTAACCCTCGGTCAGCCCCAGCATTTT

abundance: NA
len: 12
d_gene: NA
v_gene: TRBV12-3/TRBV12-4
j_gene: TRBJ2-1
CDR3aa: CASSLGLPEQFF
CDR3nt: TGTGCCAGCAGTTTAGGACTACCCGAGCAGTTCTTC

abundance: NA
len: 16
d_gene: TRBD2
v_gene: TRBV5-6
j_gene: TRBJ2-1
CDR3aa: CASTTLAGGPRNEQFF
CDR3nt: TGTGCCAGCACCACACTAGCGGGGGGGCCTAGGAATGAGCAGTTCTTC

abundance: NA
len: 16
d_gene: NA
v_gene: TRBV2
j_gene: TRBJ2-3
CDR3aa: CASSEAGGQGTDTQYF
CDR3nt: TGTGCCAGCAGTGAAGCGGGAGGACAGGGCACAGATACGCAGTATTTT

abundance: NA
len: 14
d_gene: NA
v_gene: TRBV5-5
j_gene: TRBJ2-4
CDR3aa: CASSGPGAKNIQYF
CDR3nt: TGTGCCAGCAGCGGACCGGGGGCCAAAAACATTCAGTACTTC

abundance: few
len: 16
d_gene: TRBD1
v_gene: TRBV5-1
j_gene: TRBJ2-5
CDR3aa: CASSSSGTGGYETQYF
CDR3nt: TGCGCCAGCAGCTCCTCCGGGACAGGGGGCTATGAGACCCAGTACTTC

abundance: few
len: 14
d_gene: NA
v_gene: TRBV19
j_gene: TRBJ2-7
CDR3aa: CASSAFSGGYEQYF
CDR3nt: TGTGCCAGTAGTGCCTTTTCCGGGGGCTACGAGCAGTACTTC

abundance: few
len: 14
d_gene: TRBD1
v_gene: TRBV6-1
j_gene: TRBJ2-7
CDR3aa: CASSSDRVKNEQYF
CDR3nt: TGTGCCAGCAGCTCGGACAGGGTGAAGAACGAGCAGTACTTC

abundance: NA
len: 16
d_gene: TRBD1
v_gene: TRBV27
j_gene: TRBJ2-1
CDR3aa: CASSLKGQTIYNEQFF
CDR3nt: TGTGCCAGCAGTCTCAAGGGACAGACAATCTACAATGAGCAGTTCTTC

abundance: few
len: 15
d_gene: TRBD1
v_gene: TRBV12-3/TRBV12-4
j_gene: TRBJ2-7
CDR3aa: CASSSSGQSSYEQYF
CDR3nt: TGTGCCAGCAGTTCCTCGGGACAGAGCAGTTACGAGCAGTACTTC

abundance: few
len: 13
d_gene: NA
v_gene: TRBV6-1
j_gene: TRBJ1-1
CDR3aa: CASSNPGLTEAFF
CDR3nt: TGTGCCAGCAGCAACCCAGGGTTGACTGAAGCTTTCTTT

abundance: NA
len: 14
d_gene: NA
v_gene: TRBV5-1
j_gene: TRBJ1-1
CDR3aa: CASSFYRENTEAFF
CDR3nt: TGCGCCAGCAGCTTTTACAGGGAGAACACTGAAGCTTTCTTT

abundance: NA
len: 13
d_gene: NA
v_gene: TRBV20-1
j_gene: TRBJ1-5
CDR3aa: CSAHGHGNQPQHF
CDR3nt: TGCAGTGCCCATGGACACGGAAATCAGCCCCAGCATTTT

abundance: NA
len: 16
d_gene: NA
v_gene: TRBV28
j_gene: TRBJ2-7
CDR3aa: CASSFHRRGLPYEQYF
CDR3nt: TGTGCCAGCAGTTTCCATAGAAGGGGCCTCCCCTACGAGCAGTACTTC

abundance: NA
len: 16
d_gene: NA
v_gene: TRBV19
j_gene: TRBJ2-5
CDR3aa: CASSPRANLPQETQYF
CDR3nt: TGTGCCAGTAGTCCTCGAGCGAATTTACCCCAAGAGACCCAGTACTTC

abundance: NA
len: 12
d_gene: NA
v_gene: TRBV6-5
j_gene: TRBJ2-7
CDR3aa: CASGRLKYEQYF
CDR3nt: TGTGCCAGCGGGCGTCTTAAGTACGAGCAGTACTTC

abundance: few
len: 15
d_gene: NA
v_gene: TRBV12-3/TRBV12-4
j_gene: TRBJ2-7
CDR3aa: CASSLGGKGGYEQYF
CDR3nt: TGTGCCAGCAGTTTAGGTGGAAAGGGGGGCTACGAGCAGTACTTC

abundance: NA
len: 14
d_gene: NA
v_gene: TRBV12-3/TRBV12-4
j_gene: TRBJ1-4
CDR3aa: CASSFGRGLEKLFF
CDR3nt: TGTGCCAGCTCCTTTGGGCGGGGGCTTGAAAAACTGTTTTTT

abundance: NA
len: 15
d_gene: TRBD1
v_gene: TRBV27
j_gene: TRBJ1-6
CDR3aa: CASSLQGGVSSPLHF
CDR3nt: TGTGCCAGCAGCCTCCAAGGGGGCGTCAGTTCACCCCTCCACTTT

abundance: few
len: 15
d_gene: TRBD1
v_gene: TRBV2
j_gene: TRBJ1-2
CDR3aa: CASSGERTGGDGYTF
CDR3nt: TGTGCCAGCAGTGGAGAGAGGACAGGGGGGGATGGCTACACCTTC

abundance: NA
len: 16
d_gene: NA
v_gene: TRBV5-5
j_gene: TRBJ2-3
CDR3aa: CASSQGTTQRGDTQYF
CDR3nt: TGTGCCAGCAGCCAAGGGACTACACAAAGGGGGGATACGCAGTATTTT

abundance: NA
len: 13
d_gene: TRBD1
v_gene: TRBV7-3
j_gene: TRBJ1-2
CDR3aa: CASSGAGGGGYTF
CDR3nt: TGTGCCAGCAGCGGGGCAGGGGGCGGTGGCTACACCTTC

abundance: NA
len: 14
d_gene: NA
v_gene: TRBV7-2
j_gene: TRBJ2-1
CDR3aa: CASSQAYRANEQFF
CDR3nt: TGTGCCAGCAGCCAAGCCTATAGGGCCAATGAGCAGTTCTTC

abundance: NA
len: 14
d_gene: NA
v_gene: TRBV12-3/TRBV12-4
j_gene: TRBJ2-2
CDR3aa: CASSNPANTGELFF
CDR3nt: TGTGCCAGCTCCAACCCAGCGAACACCGGGGAGCTGTTTTTT